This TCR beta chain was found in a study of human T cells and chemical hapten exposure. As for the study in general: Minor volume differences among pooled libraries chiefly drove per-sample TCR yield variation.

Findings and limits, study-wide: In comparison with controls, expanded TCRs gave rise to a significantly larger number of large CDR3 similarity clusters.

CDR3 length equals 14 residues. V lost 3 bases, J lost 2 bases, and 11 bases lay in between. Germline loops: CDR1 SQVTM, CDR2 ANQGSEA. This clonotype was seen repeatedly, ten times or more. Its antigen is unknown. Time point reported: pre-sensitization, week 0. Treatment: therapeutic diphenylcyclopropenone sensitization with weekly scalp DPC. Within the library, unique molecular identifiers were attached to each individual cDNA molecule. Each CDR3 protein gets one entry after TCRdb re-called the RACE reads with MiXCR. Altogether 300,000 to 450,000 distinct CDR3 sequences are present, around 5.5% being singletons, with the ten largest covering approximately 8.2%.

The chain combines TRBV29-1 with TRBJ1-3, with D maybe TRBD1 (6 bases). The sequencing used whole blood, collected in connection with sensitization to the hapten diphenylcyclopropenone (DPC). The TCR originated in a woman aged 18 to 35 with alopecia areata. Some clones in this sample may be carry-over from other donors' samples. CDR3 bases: TGCAGCGTTGACAGGGGACCAACTGGAAACACCATATATTTT. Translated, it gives CSVDRGPTGNTIYF.